The rows below give T cell receptor beta chains drawn from one sample of a study of T cell repertoires in cytomegalovirus infection. TCRdb itself ran the reads through MiXCR, one entry per CDR3 protein. The sample shows fewer than 1,000,000 distinct CDR3 sequences, approximately 32% of them seen only once. Which antigens these TCRs recognize remains unknown. This material consisted of cultured CD8+ T cells from PBMCs, taken from culture after CMV antigen stimulation. Receptors were obtained from a human donor in good health (CMV status not recorded). Some clones in this sample may be carry-over from other donors' samples. CDR3s include the opening cysteine and the closing phenylalanine or tryptophan. Each record gives: clone size, D gene, V gene, J gene, CDR3 DNA, CDR3 protein. The D gene is left open where the match is weak. Clone size is stated in some rows and not others, as once, few, many or a class when expanded.

abundance: NA; d_gene: TRBD1; v_gene: TRBV7-9; j_gene: TRBJ1-1; CDR3nt: TGTGCCAGCAGCTCTGGACGGACCAAACAGGGGGCGCTTAGTACTGAAGCTTTCTTT; CDR3aa: CASSSGRTKQGALSTEAFF
abundance: NA; d_gene: NA; v_gene: TRBV27; j_gene: TRBJ2-7; CDR3nt: TGTGCCAGCAGTCGCTCCAGGGTCTACGAGCAGTACTTC; CDR3aa: CASSRSRVYEQYF
abundance: few; d_gene: NA; v_gene: TRBV19; j_gene: TRBJ2-4; CDR3nt: TGTGCCAGTAGTATGGGGCAGATTCAGTACTTC; CDR3aa: CASSMGQIQYF
abundance: few; d_gene: TRBD1; v_gene: TRBV29-1; j_gene: TRBJ1-2; CDR3nt: TGCAGCGTGGACACAGGGGAACGAGTTGGCTACACCTTC; CDR3aa: CSVDTGERVGYTF
abundance: NA; d_gene: TRBD1; v_gene: TRBV7-4; j_gene: TRBJ2-7; CDR3nt: TGTGCCAGCAGCTTTACACGTCCGGAACAGGGGGCGAGGTACGAGCAGTACTTC; CDR3aa: CASSFTRPEQGARYEQYF
abundance: many; d_gene: NA; v_gene: TRBV6-1; j_gene: TRBJ2-5; CDR3nt: TGTGCCAGCAGCTTGCCGGGATCTATGGGAGAGACCCAGTACTTC; CDR3aa: CASSLPGSMGETQYF
abundance: few; d_gene: TRBD2; v_gene: TRBV6-1; j_gene: TRBJ2-1; CDR3nt: TGTGCCAGCAGCCTGGGACTAGCGGGGGTTTCCTACAATGAGCAGTTCTTC; CDR3aa: CASSLGLAGVSYNEQFF
abundance: few; d_gene: NA; v_gene: TRBV7-8; j_gene: TRBJ2-7; CDR3nt: TGTGCCAGCAGCTTAGAGCTCGCACACTACGAGCAGTACTTC; CDR3aa: CASSLELAHYEQYF
abundance: NA; d_gene: NA; v_gene: TRBV7-9; j_gene: TRBJ2-5; CDR3nt: TGTGCCAGCAGCTTATTCGGGGGCCCCCAAGAGACCCAGTACTTC; CDR3aa: CASSLFGGPQETQYF
abundance: few; d_gene: TRBD2; v_gene: TRBV3-1; j_gene: TRBJ2-3; CDR3nt: TGTGCCAGCAGCCAAGAAGGGCTAGCGGGGGGCCCTAGCACAGATACGCAGTATTTT; CDR3aa: CASSQEGLAGGPSTDTQYF
abundance: NA; d_gene: NA; v_gene: TRBV10-3; j_gene: TRBJ1-2; CDR3nt: TGTGCCATCATGAGTGGGGGGAACTATGGCTACACCTTC; CDR3aa: CAIMSGGNYGYTF
abundance: few; d_gene: NA; v_gene: TRBV5-5; j_gene: TRBJ1-5; CDR3nt: TGTGCCAGCGCGGGGGACCTCAATCAGCCCCAGCATTTT; CDR3aa: CASAGDLNQPQHF
abundance: NA; d_gene: NA; v_gene: TRBV27; j_gene: TRBJ2-7; CDR3nt: TGTGCCAGCAGTTTAGGGCGCACCCACTCCTACGAGCAGTACTTC; CDR3aa: CASSLGRTHSYEQYF
abundance: NA; d_gene: NA; v_gene: TRBV27; j_gene: TRBJ1-1; CDR3nt: TGTGCCAGCAGTTTATCGAACTTTCTAGGGGGGGGCACTGAAGCTTTCTTT; CDR3aa: CASSLSNFLGGGTEAFF
abundance: few; d_gene: NA; v_gene: TRBV7-8; j_gene: TRBJ2-3; CDR3nt: TGTGCCAGCAGCTTGGGGCTACCCCCAGATACGCAGTATTTT; CDR3aa: CASSLGLPPDTQYF
abundance: NA; d_gene: NA; v_gene: TRBV6-1; j_gene: TRBJ2-1; CDR3nt: TGTGCCAGCAGTGAAGTGGGCCTTATTTATGAGCAGTTCTTC; CDR3aa: CASSEVGLIYEQFF
abundance: few; d_gene: TRBD2; v_gene: TRBV7-7; j_gene: TRBJ2-1; CDR3nt: TGTGCTAGCAGCTTAGAAAGGGCGGGGGGTCGTAATGAGCAGTTCTTC; CDR3aa: CASSLERAGGRNEQFF
abundance: NA; d_gene: TRBD1; v_gene: TRBV19; j_gene: TRBJ2-1; CDR3nt: TGTGCCAGTAGCTACCTCCGGGACAGGGGCTCCTACAATGAGCAGTTCTTC; CDR3aa: CASSYLRDRGSYNEQFF
abundance: few; d_gene: TRBD2; v_gene: TRBV6-5; j_gene: TRBJ2-5; CDR3nt: TGTGCCAGTAGCCTACGGACTAGCGGTTTTCAAGAGACCCAGTACTTC; CDR3aa: CASSLRTSGFQETQYF
abundance: few; d_gene: NA; v_gene: TRBV7-6; j_gene: TRBJ1-6; CDR3nt: TGTGCCAGCAGCTTCGGTCAGCGTAATTCACCCCTCCACTTT; CDR3aa: CASSFGQRNSPLHF
abundance: many; d_gene: NA; v_gene: TRBV7-8; j_gene: TRBJ2-3; CDR3nt: TGTGCCAGCAGCTTAGCGGGAACCACAGATACGCAGTATTTT; CDR3aa: CASSLAGTTDTQYF
abundance: few; d_gene: TRBD1; v_gene: TRBV19; j_gene: TRBJ1-1; CDR3nt: TGTGCCAGTAGTATGGGACAGTCGAACACTGAAGCTTTCTTT; CDR3aa: CASSMGQSNTEAFF
abundance: NA; d_gene: NA; v_gene: TRBV5-1; j_gene: TRBJ1-4; CDR3nt: TGCGCCAGCAGCCGGAAGGGACAACCAAATGAAAAACTGTTTTTT; CDR3aa: CASSRKGQPNEKLFF
abundance: few; d_gene: TRBD1; v_gene: TRBV28; j_gene: TRBJ1-1; CDR3nt: TGTGCCAGCAGACGGACAGGACAACTCACTGAAGCTTTCTTT; CDR3aa: CASRRTGQLTEAFF
abundance: NA; d_gene: TRBD1; v_gene: TRBV20-1; j_gene: TRBJ2-2; CDR3nt: TGCAGTGCTAGAGGACAGGGTTACACCGGGGAGCTGTTTTTT; CDR3aa: CSARGQGYTGELFF
abundance: few; d_gene: NA; v_gene: TRBV5-1; j_gene: TRBJ1-2; CDR3nt: TGCGCCAGCAGCTGGACTACCGAGGCGCCATATGGCTACACCTTC; CDR3aa: CASSWTTEAPYGYTF
abundance: few; d_gene: TRBD2; v_gene: TRBV19; j_gene: TRBJ2-1; CDR3nt: TGTGCCAGTATCGGGGGGGCCTCGGTTTACAATGAGCAGTTCTTC; CDR3aa: CASIGGASVYNEQFF
abundance: many; d_gene: TRBD1; v_gene: TRBV7-2; j_gene: TRBJ1-1; CDR3nt: TGTGCCAGCAGCTTAGGAACAGGGGGCCCCATGAACACTGAAGCTTTCTTT; CDR3aa: CASSLGTGGPMNTEAFF
abundance: few; d_gene: NA; v_gene: TRBV28; j_gene: TRBJ2-5; CDR3nt: TGTGCCAGCAGTCCCTATGAAGAGACCCAGTACTTC; CDR3aa: CASSPYEETQYF
abundance: NA; d_gene: TRBD1; v_gene: TRBV12-5; j_gene: TRBJ2-1; CDR3nt: TGTGCTAGTGGTTTAGCCGGGACAGGGGGGGTCAATGAGCAGTTCTTC; CDR3aa: CASGLAGTGGVNEQFF
abundance: few; d_gene: TRBD1; v_gene: TRBV6-6; j_gene: TRBJ2-1; CDR3nt: TGTGCCAGCAGTTACTCAGGGACAGGGGCGGGTGAGCAGTTCTTC; CDR3aa: CASSYSGTGAGEQFF
abundance: NA; d_gene: NA; v_gene: TRBV4-1; j_gene: TRBJ2-3; CDR3nt: TGCGCCAGCAGCCAAGATGGTTTTTTGGGAGATACGCAGTATTTT; CDR3aa: CASSQDGFLGDTQYF
abundance: few; d_gene: TRBD2; v_gene: TRBV11-1; j_gene: TRBJ2-1; CDR3nt: TGTGCCAGCAGCTACGACCCGGGACTAGCGGGGGGGCGGGTTAACAATGAGCAGTTCTTC; CDR3aa: CASSYDPGLAGGRVNNEQFF
abundance: NA; d_gene: NA; v_gene: TRBV27; j_gene: TRBJ2-1; CDR3nt: TGTGCCAGCAGTCCCCGTCAGGGCAAGGACAATGAGCAGTTCTTC; CDR3aa: CASSPRQGKDNEQFF
abundance: NA; d_gene: TRBD2; v_gene: TRBV7-6; j_gene: TRBJ2-1; CDR3nt: TGTGCCAGCAGACTACTAGCGGATAACTACAATGAGCAGTTCTTC; CDR3aa: CASRLLADNYNEQFF
abundance: many; d_gene: NA; v_gene: TRBV7-2; j_gene: TRBJ2-5; CDR3nt: TGTGCCAGCAGCTTAGCGGGTAGCCCCAGTACCCAGTACTTC; CDR3aa: CASSLAGSPSTQYF
abundance: few; d_gene: NA; v_gene: TRBV6-2/TRBV6-3; j_gene: TRBJ2-7; CDR3nt: TGTGCCAGCAGTTCACGAGCGGCCATGATTACCTACGAGCAGTACTTC; CDR3aa: CASSSRAAMITYEQYF
abundance: few; d_gene: NA; v_gene: TRBV9; j_gene: TRBJ2-2; CDR3nt: TGTGCCAGCAGCGTAGTCATGGATACTAACACCGGGGAGCTGTTTTTT; CDR3aa: CASSVVMDTNTGELFF
abundance: few; d_gene: TRBD2; v_gene: TRBV6-2/TRBV6-3; j_gene: TRBJ2-1; CDR3nt: TGTGCCAGCAGTTGGACTAGGATGGAGCAGTTCTTC; CDR3aa: CASSWTRMEQFF
abundance: NA; d_gene: NA; v_gene: TRBV5-6; j_gene: TRBJ1-2; CDR3nt: TGTGCCAGCAGCCCCGGTGGCAGTGGCTATGGCTACACCTTC; CDR3aa: CASSPGGSGYGYTF
abundance: few; d_gene: NA; v_gene: TRBV20-1; j_gene: TRBJ2-7; CDR3nt: TGCAGTGCTAGAGAGGGAATAGGGCCCCCACAGCAGTACTTC; CDR3aa: CSAREGIGPPQQYF
abundance: NA; d_gene: NA; v_gene: TRBV11-2; j_gene: TRBJ1-4; CDR3nt: TGTGCCGGCAGCTTCTCCGGGACATCCCTCTTTGCCACCACTTCAACTAATGAAAAACTGTTTTTT; CDR3aa: CAGSFSGTSLFATTSTNEKLFF
abundance: NA; d_gene: NA; v_gene: TRBV3-1; j_gene: TRBJ2-7; CDR3nt: TGTGCCAGCAGCCTACTGGGGGACACCCCCCACGAGCAGTACTTC; CDR3aa: CASSLLGDTPHEQYF
abundance: NA; d_gene: NA; v_gene: TRBV7-9; j_gene: TRBJ2-1; CDR3nt: TGTGCCAGCAGCCAGGACTATAGCTCCTACAATGAGCAGTTCTTC; CDR3aa: CASSQDYSSYNEQFF
abundance: NA; d_gene: NA; v_gene: TRBV5-4; j_gene: TRBJ2-2; CDR3nt: TGTGCCAGCAGCTTGCCCAGGGTTGAGACCGGGGAGCTGTTTTTT; CDR3aa: CASSLPRVETGELFF
abundance: few; d_gene: NA; v_gene: TRBV4-1; j_gene: TRBJ1-5; CDR3nt: TGCGCCAGCAGCCAAGACCCAGGGGCTCAGCCCCAGCATTTT; CDR3aa: CASSQDPGAQPQHF
abundance: few; d_gene: NA; v_gene: TRBV6-1; j_gene: TRBJ1-2; CDR3nt: TGTGCCAGCAGTGATAACTATGGCTACACCTTC; CDR3aa: CASSDNYGYTF
abundance: NA; d_gene: NA; v_gene: TRBV7-9; j_gene: TRBJ2-1; CDR3nt: TGTGCCAGCAGCTACGGACAGAGGGTCCAAAATGAGCAGTTCTTC; CDR3aa: CASSYGQRVQNEQFF
abundance: NA; d_gene: TRBD2; v_gene: TRBV6-8; j_gene: TRBJ2-3; CDR3nt: TGTGCCAGCAGCCCTACTAGCGCCACAGATACGCAGTATTTT; CDR3aa: CASSPTSATDTQYF
abundance: NA; d_gene: NA; v_gene: TRBV4-1; j_gene: TRBJ2-3; CDR3nt: TGCGCCAGCAGCCAAAGGACTCAGTACACAGATACGCAGTATTTT; CDR3aa: CASSQRTQYTDTQYF
abundance: many; d_gene: TRBD1; v_gene: TRBV6-2/TRBV6-3; j_gene: TRBJ1-2; CDR3nt: TGTGCCAGCAGTTACTTCCGGACAGGGGGCGAGGACTATGGCTACACCTTC; CDR3aa: CASSYFRTGGEDYGYTF
abundance: NA; d_gene: NA; v_gene: TRBV15; j_gene: TRBJ2-3; CDR3nt: TGTGCCACCAGCAGAGATGATCCGTTCACAGATACGCAGTATTTT; CDR3aa: CATSRDDPFTDTQYF
abundance: NA; d_gene: NA; v_gene: TRBV2; j_gene: TRBJ2-3; CDR3nt: TGTGCCAGCAGTGCGGACACAGATACGCAGTATTTT; CDR3aa: CASSADTDTQYF
abundance: few; d_gene: TRBD1; v_gene: TRBV11-2; j_gene: TRBJ1-5; CDR3nt: TGTGCCAGCAGCTTATCTTGGGGAGACAGGGCATACAATCAGCCCCAGCATTTT; CDR3aa: CASSLSWGDRAYNQPQHF
abundance: many; d_gene: TRBD1; v_gene: TRBV7-6; j_gene: TRBJ1-1; CDR3nt: TGTGCCAGCAGCCCCCACCCACAGGGGGACATGAACACTGAAGCTTTCTTT; CDR3aa: CASSPHPQGDMNTEAFF
abundance: few; d_gene: NA; v_gene: TRBV14; j_gene: TRBJ2-2; CDR3nt: TGTGCCAGCAGCCAAGAACCCCTGCGGGGGAACACCGGGGAGCTGTTTTTT; CDR3aa: CASSQEPLRGNTGELFF
abundance: NA; d_gene: NA; v_gene: TRBV12-5; j_gene: TRBJ1-6; CDR3nt: TGTGCTAGTGGCACCGGGGGGCCTGGGGTTAATTCACCCCTCCACTTT; CDR3aa: CASGTGGPGVNSPLHF
abundance: few; d_gene: NA; v_gene: TRBV11-3; j_gene: TRBJ2-3; CDR3nt: TGTGCCAGCAGCTCCCGAGAGATTCGGGGGGACAGTCCAGATACGCAGTATTTT; CDR3aa: CASSSREIRGDSPDTQYF